The T cell receptor beta chain under discussion was sequenced for a study of blood T cells in healthy people across ages. Study-level findings and limits: Unsorted PBMC input precluded a conclusive naive versus antigen-experienced comparison. TCR beta diversity per million T cells fell roughly linearly with age. With donor CMV status unknown, expanded clonotype changes were possibly confounded.

Regarding this clonotype: What it binds is not known.

Primers used in a second PCR of roughly 7 to 11 cycles were a sample-barcoded 5' primer and a J-beta primer mix. Each cDNA molecule carried a tag from a template-switch adaptor that contained 12 random nucleotides. TCRdb used MiXCR to reprocess the 5' RACE reads, holding one entry per CDR3 protein. The sample includes some 700,000 distinct CDR3 sequences, roughly 44% of them seen just once. V lost 0 bases and J 7 bases, leaving 10 bases between the germline ends. The CDR3 has 13 residues. CDR1 SGHRS and CDR2 YFSETQ come from the germline V gene. This chain joins TRBV5-1 and TRBJ2-5; D is unclear. The sequenced sample was blood. The TCR originated in a woman aged 55-75 years in good health. The CDR3 loop is CASSLVEYGTQYF. CDR3 nucleotide sequence: TGCGCCAGCAGCTTGGTGGAGTACGGGACCCAGTACTTC.